A selection of T cell receptor beta chains follows, all from one sample in a study of response to subunit inactivated influenza vaccine. TCRdb fed the RT-PCR reads into MiXCR, producing one record per CDR3 protein. This sample has hundreds of thousands of distinct CDR3 sequences; around 15% occur once, and the top ten carry 7.5% to 9%. The sample was PBMCs from blood, taken less than 15 days before vaccination. The receptors shown here come from a man aged 45-65 years who received an inactivated influenza vaccine. Each CDR3 is given with its conserved first and last residue. D genes are given only for firm matches. Clone size, where shown, is once, few, many, or a class for clones that have expanded.

j_gene,d_gene,abundance,v_gene,CDR3nt,CDR3aa
TRBJ2-3,.,few,TRBV21-1,TGTGCCAGCAGCAAAGAGACTAGCGGGGGGATATTATATACGCAGTATTTT,CASSKETSGGILYTQYF
TRBJ2-5,.,.,TRBV4-3,TGCGCCAGCAGCCATTCAGTACAACAAGAGACCCAGTACTTT,CASSHSVQQETQYF
TRBJ2-2,.,.,TRBV6-1,TGTGCCAGCACCGGCCCACCGGGACGGGGGAACACCGGGGAGCTGTTTTTT,CASTGPPGRGNTGELFF
TRBJ2-5,.,.,TRBV9,TGTGCCAGCAGCCCCCCTACTCATTACCAAGAGACCCAGTACTTC,CASSPPTHYQETQYF
TRBJ2-3,.,many,TRBV5-5,TGTGCCAGCAGCCCGCAGGGGAACGTAAGACCCACAGATACGCAGTATTTT,CASSPQGNVRPTDTQYF
TRBJ2-5,.,.,TRBV6-2/TRBV6-3,TGTGCCAGCAGTTATTACCAGACCCAGTACTTC,CASSYYQTQYF
TRBJ2-5,TRBD2,few,TRBV28,TGTGCCAGCAACACCGGGACTAACATTAGAGAGACCCAGTACTTC,CASNTGTNIRETQYF
TRBJ2-3,TRBD1,few,TRBV11-2,TGTGCCAGCAGCTTAGATACAGGGGGCACAGATACGCAGTATTTT,CASSLDTGGTDTQYF
TRBJ2-2,TRBD2,few,TRBV27,TGTGCCAGCAGTTCTAGCGGGGTGGTGGTCACCGGGGAGCTGTTTTTT,CASSSSGVVVTGELFF
TRBJ2-2,.,many,TRBV20-1,TGCAGTGCGCTACAGGGTTTTGGGGAGCTGTTTTTT,CSALQGFGELFF
TRBJ2-7,.,.,TRBV7-9,TGTGCCAGCGCTCAGGGAAGTTACGAGCAGTACTTC,CASAQGSYEQYF
TRBJ2-7,.,.,TRBV11-2,TGTGCCAGCAGCTCCCTCGTCGAGCAGTACTTC,CASSSLVEQYF
TRBJ2-7,TRBD1,few,TRBV20-1,TGCAGTGCTAGAGAACGCGACAGGGGTAGCTACGAGCAGTACTTC,CSARERDRGSYEQYF
TRBJ1-4,.,.,TRBV12-3/TRBV12-4,TGTGCCAGCAGTTTGGCAGGGGATCATCAAAAACTGTTTTTT,CASSLAGDHQKLFF
TRBJ1-1,.,.,TRBV4-3,TGCGCCAGCAGCCCAGATTGGAGGAGGGACACTGAAGCTTTCTTT,CASSPDWRRDTEAFF
TRBJ2-7,.,few,TRBV5-6,TGTGCCAGCAGACCTACGGGGACACCACTCTACGAGCAGTACTTC,CASRPTGTPLYEQYF
TRBJ1-2,.,many,TRBV7-9,TGTGCCAGCAGCTTACAACAGTTCTATGGCTACACCTTC,CASSLQQFYGYTF
TRBJ2-5,.,many,TRBV2,TGTGCCAGCGGGCTTCGGAACGGAGAGACCCAGTACTTC,CASGLRNGETQYF
TRBJ1-4,.,.,TRBV15,TGTGCCACCAGCAGAGGGACAGCCTATAATGAAAAACTGTTTTTT,CATSRGTAYNEKLFF
TRBJ2-3,.,many,TRBV10-3,TGTGCCATCAGTGAGGGGGGCCATGAAACAGATACGCAGTATTTT,CAISEGGHETDTQYF
TRBJ2-5,.,few,TRBV6-5,TGTGCCAGCAGTTACCCTCTGGAGGGGGGCGGGAGAGAGACCCAGTACTTC,CASSYPLEGGGRETQYF
TRBJ2-5,.,many,TRBV12-3/TRBV12-4,TGTGCCAGCAGTCCTATCGGACAGGGAGGGGAGACCCAGTACTTC,CASSPIGQGGETQYF
TRBJ2-1,TRBD2,.,TRBV5-1,TGCGCCAGCAGCTTGCGGGCTAGCGGGGACAATGAGCAGTTCTTC,CASSLRASGDNEQFF
TRBJ1-2,TRBD1,many,TRBV12-3/TRBV12-4,TGTGCCAGCAGTCTACAGGGGATTGCCTATGGCTACACCTTC,CASSLQGIAYGYTF
TRBJ2-1,.,.,TRBV30,TGTGCCTGGAGTCGGAGAGAGCAGTTCTTC,CAWSRREQFF
TRBJ2-3,.,few,TRBV2,TGTGCCAGCAGTGTCGACCCTAACACGCAGTATTTT,CASSVDPNTQYF
TRBJ2-5,TRBD1,.,TRBV4-1,TGCGCCAGCAGCCGGGACAGTTTCTCGGAGACCCAGTACTTC,CASSRDSFSETQYF
TRBJ2-2,.,.,TRBV6-5,TGTGCCAGCAGTTACTCGGGCATTTCGAACACCGGGGAGCTGTTTTTT,CASSYSGISNTGELFF
TRBJ2-6,TRBD1,.,TRBV30,TGTGCCTGGGGACAGGGTTTCTCTGGGGCCAACGTCCTGACTTTC,CAWGQGFSGANVLTF
TRBJ2-1,TRBD2,few,TRBV5-1,TGCGCCAGCAGCTTGGGGCCTAGCGGAACTTACAATGAGCAGTTCTTC,CASSLGPSGTYNEQFF
TRBJ2-1,TRBD1,few,TRBV29-1,TGCAGCGCTATCTCCGGGACAGGGGAATACAATGAGCAGTTCTTC,CSAISGTGEYNEQFF
TRBJ1-2,.,.,TRBV9,TGTGCCAGCAGCGTCTCAGGGGCTGGTGGCTACACCTTC,CASSVSGAGGYTF
TRBJ1-4,.,few,TRBV24-1,TGTGCCACCAGTTCCCAAGATGAAAAACTGTTTTTT,CATSSQDEKLFF
TRBJ2-7,TRBD1,many,TRBV6-1,TGTGCCAGCAGTGAAGGTGGGACAGGGTTATACGAGCAGTACTTC,CASSEGGTGLYEQYF
TRBJ2-7,.,few,TRBV5-1,TGCGCCAGCAGCTTGGAGATAGGGCACCAGTACTTC,CASSLEIGHQYF
TRBJ2-7,TRBD1,.,TRBV20-1,TGCAGTGCTCCGAGACAGGGCGCCGAGCAGTACTTC,CSAPRQGAEQYF
TRBJ1-1,.,.,TRBV20-1,TGCAGTGCTAGTAGGGCATCAGGGACTGAAGCTTTCTTT,CSASRASGTEAFF
TRBJ2-2,.,.,TRBV12-3/TRBV12-4,TGTGCCAGCATGAGAGGCGGGCGGGCGCGGACCGGGGAGCTGTTTTTT,CASMRGGRARTGELFF
TRBJ2-4,TRBD2,few,TRBV3-1,TGTGCCAGCAGCCCGGGGACTACCCAAAACATTCAGTACTTC,CASSPGTTQNIQYF